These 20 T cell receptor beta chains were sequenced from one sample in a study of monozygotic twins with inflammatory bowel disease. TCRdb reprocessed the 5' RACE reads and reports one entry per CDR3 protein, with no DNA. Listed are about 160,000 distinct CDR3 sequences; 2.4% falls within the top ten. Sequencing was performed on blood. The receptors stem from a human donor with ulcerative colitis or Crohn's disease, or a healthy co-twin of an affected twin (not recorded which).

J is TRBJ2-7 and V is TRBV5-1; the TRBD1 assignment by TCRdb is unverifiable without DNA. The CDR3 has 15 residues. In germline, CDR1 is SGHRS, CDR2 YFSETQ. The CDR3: CASSFGTPGVYEQYF.

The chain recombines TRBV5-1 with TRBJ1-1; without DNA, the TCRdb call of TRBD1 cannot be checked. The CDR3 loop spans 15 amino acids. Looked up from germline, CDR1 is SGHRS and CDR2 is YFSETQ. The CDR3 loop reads CASSLLLRGHTEAFF.

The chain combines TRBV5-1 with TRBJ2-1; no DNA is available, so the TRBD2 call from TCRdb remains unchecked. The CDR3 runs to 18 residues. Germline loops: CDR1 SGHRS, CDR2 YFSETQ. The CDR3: CASSPGAGSSSAYNEQFF.

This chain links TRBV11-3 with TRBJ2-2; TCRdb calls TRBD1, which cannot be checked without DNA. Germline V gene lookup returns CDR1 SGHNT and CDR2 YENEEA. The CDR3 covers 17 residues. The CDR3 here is CASSPIGPGPNTGELFF.

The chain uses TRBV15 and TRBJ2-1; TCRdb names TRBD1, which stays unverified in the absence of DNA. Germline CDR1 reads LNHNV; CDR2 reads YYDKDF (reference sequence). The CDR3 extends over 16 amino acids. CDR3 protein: CATSSPLAISYNEQFF.

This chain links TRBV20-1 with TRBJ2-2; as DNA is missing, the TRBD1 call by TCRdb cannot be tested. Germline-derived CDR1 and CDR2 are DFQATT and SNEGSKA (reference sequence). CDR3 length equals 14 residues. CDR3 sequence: CSARTGGTVGELFF.

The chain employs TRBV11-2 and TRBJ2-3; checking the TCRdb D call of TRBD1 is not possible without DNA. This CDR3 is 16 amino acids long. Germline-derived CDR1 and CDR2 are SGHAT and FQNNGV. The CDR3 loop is CASSFGGTGDTDTQYF.

CDR3 residues: CSARAWESYTF. The chain couples TRBV20-1 to TRBJ1-2. CDR1 DFQATT and CDR2 SNEGSKA come from the germline V gene (reference sequence). The CDR3 has 11 residues.

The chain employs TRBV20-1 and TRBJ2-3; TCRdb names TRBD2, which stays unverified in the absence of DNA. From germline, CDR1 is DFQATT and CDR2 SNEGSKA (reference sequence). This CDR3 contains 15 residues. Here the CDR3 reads CSAKAGGPSTDTQYF.

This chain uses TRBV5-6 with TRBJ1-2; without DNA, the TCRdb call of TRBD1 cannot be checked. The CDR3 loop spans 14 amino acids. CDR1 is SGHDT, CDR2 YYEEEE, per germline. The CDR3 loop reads CASSLETGYYGYTF.

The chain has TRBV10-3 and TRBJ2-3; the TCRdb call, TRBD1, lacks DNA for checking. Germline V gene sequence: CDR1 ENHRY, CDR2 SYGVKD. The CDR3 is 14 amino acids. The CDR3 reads CAIKGMTGTDTQYF.

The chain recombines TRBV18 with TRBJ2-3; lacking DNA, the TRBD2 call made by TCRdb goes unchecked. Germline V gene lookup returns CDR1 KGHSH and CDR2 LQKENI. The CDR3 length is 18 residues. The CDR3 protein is CASSPPEVGLVHTDTQYF.

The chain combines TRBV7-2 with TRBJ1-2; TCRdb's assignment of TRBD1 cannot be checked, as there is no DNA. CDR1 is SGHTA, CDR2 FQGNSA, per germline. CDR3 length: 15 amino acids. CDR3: CASSRTPQGGYGYTF. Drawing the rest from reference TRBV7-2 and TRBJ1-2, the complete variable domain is GAGVSQSPSNKVTEKGKDVELRCDPISGHTALYWYRQSLGQGLEFLIYFQGNSAPDKSGLPSDRFSAERTGGSVSTLTIQRTQQEDSAVYLCASSRTPQGGYGYTFGSGTRLTVV.

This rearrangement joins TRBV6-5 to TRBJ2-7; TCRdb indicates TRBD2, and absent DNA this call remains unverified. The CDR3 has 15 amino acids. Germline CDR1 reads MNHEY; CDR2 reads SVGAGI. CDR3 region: CASSYRTSASYEQYF.

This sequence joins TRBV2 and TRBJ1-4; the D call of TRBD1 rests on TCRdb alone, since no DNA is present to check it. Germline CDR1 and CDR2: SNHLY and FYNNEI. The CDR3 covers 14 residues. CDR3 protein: CASTRGRGGEKLFF.

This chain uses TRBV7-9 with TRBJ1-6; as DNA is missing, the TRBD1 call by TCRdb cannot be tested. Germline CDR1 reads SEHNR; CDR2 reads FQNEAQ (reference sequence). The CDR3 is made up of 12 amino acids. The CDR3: CASSLGGAKVHF. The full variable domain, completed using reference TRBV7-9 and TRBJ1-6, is DTGVSQNPRHKITKRGQNVTFRCDPISEHNRLYWYRQTLGQGPEFLTYFQNEAQLEKSRLLSDRFSAERPKGSFSTLEIQRTEQGDSAMYLCASSLGGAKVHFGNGTRLTVT.

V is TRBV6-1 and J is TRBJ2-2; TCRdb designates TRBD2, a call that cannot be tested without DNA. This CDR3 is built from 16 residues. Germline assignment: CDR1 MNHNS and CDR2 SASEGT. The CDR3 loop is CASSPQDPPGTGELFF.

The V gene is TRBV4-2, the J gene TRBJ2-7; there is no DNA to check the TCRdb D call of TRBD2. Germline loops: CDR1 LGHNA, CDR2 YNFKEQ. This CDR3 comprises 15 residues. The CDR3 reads CASSRQKAGSYEQYF.

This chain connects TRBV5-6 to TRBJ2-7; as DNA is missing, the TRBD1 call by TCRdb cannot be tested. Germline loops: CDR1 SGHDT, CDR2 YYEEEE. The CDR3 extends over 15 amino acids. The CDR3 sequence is CASSSVDRVRLEQYF.

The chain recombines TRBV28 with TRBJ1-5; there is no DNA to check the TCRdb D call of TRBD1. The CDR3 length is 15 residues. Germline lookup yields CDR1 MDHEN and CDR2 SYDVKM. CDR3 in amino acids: CASSSPDRSNQPQHF.